The clone carrying this TCR beta chain was found once. The data were taken from a study of blood T cell repertoires in COVID-19. Across the study: The cDNA or gDNA used as material had been derived from T cells, B-cell-depleted T cells, or PBMCs.

Original handling: Estimation of nucleated cell counts was performed using reference gene primer amplification. Here immunoSEQ multiplex PCR was the method, and the copy in TCRdb shows in-frame clones only, minus some. V and J calls and clone size come straight from that table; D and trimming were deduced from the DNA. Among hundreds of thousands of clones listed, 81% were seen once. The CDR3 spans 12 residues. Looked up from germline, CDR1 is MNHEY and CDR2 is SVGAGI. V dropped 5 bases and J dropped 6 bases, with 9 bases sitting between them. The chain couples TRBV6-5 to TRBJ2-3; D uncertain. The sample comprised peripheral blood. This clonotype was sampled from a woman older than 75 with acute or convalescent COVID-19. In DNA, the CDR3 is TGTGCCAGCAGTCCTCGGTCCGATACGCAGTATTTT. Its protein is CASSPRSDTQYF.